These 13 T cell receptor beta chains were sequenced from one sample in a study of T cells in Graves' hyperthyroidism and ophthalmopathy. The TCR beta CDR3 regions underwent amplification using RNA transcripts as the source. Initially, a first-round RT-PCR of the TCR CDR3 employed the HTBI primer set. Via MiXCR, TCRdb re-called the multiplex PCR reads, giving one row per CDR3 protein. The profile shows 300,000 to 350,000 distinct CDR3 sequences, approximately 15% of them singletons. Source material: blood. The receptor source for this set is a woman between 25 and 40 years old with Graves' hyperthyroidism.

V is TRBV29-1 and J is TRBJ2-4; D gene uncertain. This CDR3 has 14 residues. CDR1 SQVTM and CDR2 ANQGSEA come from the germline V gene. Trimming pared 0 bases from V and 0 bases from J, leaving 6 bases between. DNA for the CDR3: TGCAGCGTTGAAGAGGGAATAGCCAAAAACATTCAGTACTTC. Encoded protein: CSVEEGIAKNIQYF.

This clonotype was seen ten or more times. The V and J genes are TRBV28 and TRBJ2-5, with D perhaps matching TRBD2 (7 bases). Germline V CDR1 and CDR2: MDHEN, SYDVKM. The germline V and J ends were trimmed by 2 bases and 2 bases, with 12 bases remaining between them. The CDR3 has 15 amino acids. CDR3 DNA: TGTGCCAGCAGTTTACGGGGGGCTATTCAAGAGACCCAGTACTTC. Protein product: CASSLRGAIQETQYF.

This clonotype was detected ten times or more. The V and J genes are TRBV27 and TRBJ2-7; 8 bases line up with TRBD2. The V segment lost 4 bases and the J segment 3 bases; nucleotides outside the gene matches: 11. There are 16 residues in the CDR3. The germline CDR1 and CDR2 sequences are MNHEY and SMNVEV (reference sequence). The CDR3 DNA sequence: TGTGCCAGCAGTTATAGCGGGGAAATCCTGGGCTACGAGCAGTACTTC. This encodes CASSYSGEILGYEQYF.

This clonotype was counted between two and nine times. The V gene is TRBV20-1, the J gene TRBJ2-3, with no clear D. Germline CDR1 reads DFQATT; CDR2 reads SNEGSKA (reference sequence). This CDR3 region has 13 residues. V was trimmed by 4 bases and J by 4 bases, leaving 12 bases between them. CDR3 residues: CSATLLGSDTQYF. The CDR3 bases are TGCAGTGCTACTTTACTTGGCTCAGATACGCAGTATTTT.

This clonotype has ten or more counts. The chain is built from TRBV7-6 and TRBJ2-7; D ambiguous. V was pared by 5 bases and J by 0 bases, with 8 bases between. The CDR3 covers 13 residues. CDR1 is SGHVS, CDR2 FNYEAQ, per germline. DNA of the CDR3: TGTGCCAGCAGCCCCTCGTTCTCCTACGAGCAGTACTTC. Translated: CASSPSFSYEQYF. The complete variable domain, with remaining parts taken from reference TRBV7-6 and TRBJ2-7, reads GAGVSQSPRYKVTKRGQDVALRCDPISGHVSLYWYRQALGQGPEFLTYFNYEAQQDKSGLPNDRFSAERPEGSISTLTIQRTEQRDSAMYRCASSPSFSYEQYFGPGTRLTVT.

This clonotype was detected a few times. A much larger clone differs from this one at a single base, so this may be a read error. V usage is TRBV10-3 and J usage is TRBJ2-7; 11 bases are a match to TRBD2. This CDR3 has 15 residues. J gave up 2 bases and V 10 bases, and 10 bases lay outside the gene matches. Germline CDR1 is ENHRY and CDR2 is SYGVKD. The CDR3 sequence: CATRSRLAGTYEQYF. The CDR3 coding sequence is TGTGCCACCAGATCCCGACTAGCGGGAACCTACGAGCAGTACTTC.

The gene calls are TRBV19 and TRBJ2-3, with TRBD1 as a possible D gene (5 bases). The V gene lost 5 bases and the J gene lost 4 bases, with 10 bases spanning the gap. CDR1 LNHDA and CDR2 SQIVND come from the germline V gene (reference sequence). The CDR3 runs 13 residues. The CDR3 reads CASSWTPADTQYF. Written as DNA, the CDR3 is TGTGCCAGTAGTTGGACACCGGCAGATACGCAGTATTTT.

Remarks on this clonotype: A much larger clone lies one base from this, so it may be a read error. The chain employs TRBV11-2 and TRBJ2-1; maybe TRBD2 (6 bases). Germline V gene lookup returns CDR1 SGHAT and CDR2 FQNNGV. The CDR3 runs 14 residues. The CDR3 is CASSWAGSYYEQFF. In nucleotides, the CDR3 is TGTGCCAGCAGCTGGGCGGGATCCTACTATGAGCAGTTCTTC.

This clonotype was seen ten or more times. CDR3 DNA: TGTGCCAGCAGCTTTCGGCGGGCCTCCTACGAGCAGTACTTC. Residues: CASSFRRASYEQYF. The chain has TRBV7-2 and TRBJ2-7, with D perhaps matching TRBD2 (5 bases). Trimming shortened V by 3 bases and J by 0 bases, and 9 bases separated the two germline ends. CDR3 length equals 14 residues. CDR1 is SGHTA and CDR2 is FQGNSA in the germline V gene. The whole variable domain, remainder taken from reference TRBV7-2 and TRBJ2-7, is GAGVSQSPSNKVTEKGKDVELRCDPISGHTALYWYRQSLGQGLEFLIYFQGNSAPDKSGLPSDRFSAERTGGSVSTLTIQRTQQEDSAVYLCASSFRRASYEQYFGPGTRLTVT.

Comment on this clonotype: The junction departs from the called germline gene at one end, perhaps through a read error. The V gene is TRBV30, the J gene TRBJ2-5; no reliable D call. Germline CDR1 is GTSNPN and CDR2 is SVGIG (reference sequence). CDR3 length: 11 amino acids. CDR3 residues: CAWSQGETQYF. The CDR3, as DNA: TGCGCCTGGAGTCAAGGGGAGACCCAGTACTTC.

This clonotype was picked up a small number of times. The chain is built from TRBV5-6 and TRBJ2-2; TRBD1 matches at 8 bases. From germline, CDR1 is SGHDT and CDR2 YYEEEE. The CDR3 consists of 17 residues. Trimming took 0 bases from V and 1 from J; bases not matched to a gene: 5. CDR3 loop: CASSLARTGKNTGELFF. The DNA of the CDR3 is TGTGCCAGCAGCTTGGCCCGGACAGGGAAGAACACCGGGGAGCTGTTTTTT.

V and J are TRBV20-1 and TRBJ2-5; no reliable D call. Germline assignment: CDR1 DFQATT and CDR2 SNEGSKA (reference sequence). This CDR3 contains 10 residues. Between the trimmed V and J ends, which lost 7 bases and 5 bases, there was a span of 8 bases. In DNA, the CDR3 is TGCAGTGTACTCGGGGAGACCCAGTACTTC. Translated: CSVLGETQYF.

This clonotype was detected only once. The chain's CDR3 is CASSQVRQPNQPQHF. The DNA of the CDR3 is TGTGCCAGCAGCCAAGTCAGGCAGCCGAATCAGCCCCAGCATTTT. The chain combines TRBV4-2 with TRBJ1-5; D not resolved. This CDR3 has 15 residues. Germline V gene data show CDR1 as LGHNA and CDR2 as YNFKEQ. With 1 base removed from V and 4 bases from J, the gap between germline ends came to 11 bases.